The 17 T cell receptor beta chains listed next were all sequenced from one sample in a study of CD8+ T cells in alopecia areata. Extraction of RNA preceded its reverse transcription into cDNA, which served as the sequencing template. Sequencing used immunoSEQ multiplex PCR; TCRdb keeps in-frame clones, though not all of them. The repertoire consists of 90,000 to 100,000 clones, with roughly two fifths occurring once and the leading ten covering around 1.4%. Sequencing input: CD4+ T cells sorted from blood. The receptor set was obtained from a human donor with alopecia areata.

The chain uses TRBV7-2 and TRBJ1-1; D not resolved. The CDR3 runs to 13 residues. Trimming took 4 bases from V and 5 from J, leaving 11 bases between them. CDR1 and CDR2 from the germline V gene are SGHTA and FQGNSA. CDR3 loop: CASSSEGWTEAFF. In nucleotides, the CDR3 is TGTGCCAGCAGCTCCGAAGGGTGGACTGAAGCTTTCTTT.

This chain connects TRBV7-2 to TRBJ2-6; tentatively, D is TRBD1 (6 bases). The V end was cut by 5 bases, the J end by 0 bases, with 14 bases between. Per the germline V gene, CDR1 is SGHTA and CDR2 is FQGNSA. The length of the CDR3 is 17 residues. The CDR3 here is CASSPQGGSSGANVLTF. The CDR3 DNA is TGTGCCAGCAGCCCACAGGGTGGGTCCTCTGGGGCCAACGTCCTGACTTTC.

The rearrangement uses TRBV6-4 and TRBJ1-6, with D perhaps matching TRBD1 (5 bases). The germline V and J ends were trimmed by 6 bases and 7 bases, with 16 bases remaining between them. The V gene's germline CDR1 is MRHNA and CDR2 SNTAGT. The CDR3 is made up of 15 amino acids. CDR3 bases: TGTGCCAGCAGCGAAATGACAGTGGGCAATTCACCCCTCCACTTT. It is translated as CASSEMTVGNSPLHF.

The chain links TRBV5-1 to TRBJ2-7, with 7 bases aligning to TRBD1. Germline-derived CDR1 and CDR2 are SGHRS and YFSETQ. The CDR3 runs 15 residues. V was clipped by 0 bases and J by 6 bases; unmatched bases: 9. CDR3 DNA: TGCGCCAGCAGCTTGGGCAGACAGGGAACGGCCGAGCAGTACTTC. As protein: CASSLGRQGTAEQYF. The complete variable domain, with remaining parts taken from reference TRBV5-1 and TRBJ2-7, reads KAGVTQTPRYLIKTRGQQVTLSCSPISGHRSVSWYQQTPGQGLQFLFEYFSETQRNKGNFPGRFSGRQFSNSRSEMNVSTLELGDSALYLCASSLGRQGTAEQYFGPGTRLTVT.

The rearrangement links TRBV15 to TRBJ2-6; tentative D call: TRBD1 (6 bases). The CDR3 runs to 16 residues. Germline V gene lookup returns CDR1 LNHNV and CDR2 YYDKDF (reference sequence). Trimming removed 5 bases from V and 0 bases from J, with 11 bases in between. The CDR3 reads CATSPDRDSGANVLTF. The CDR3 DNA follows: TGTGCCACCAGCCCGGACAGAGACTCTGGGGCCAACGTCCTGACTTTC.

The V call is TRBV27, the J call TRBJ1-5, with TRBD1 as a possible D gene (6 bases). Trimming took 5 bases from V and 0 from J, leaving 14 bases between them. This CDR3 region has 16 residues. Germline CDR1 and CDR2: MNHEY and SMNVEV (reference sequence). The CDR3 reads CASSPRQGLSNQPQHF. CDR3 nucleotides: TGTGCCAGCAGTCCAAGGCAGGGGCTTAGCAATCAGCCCCAGCATTTT.

This chain links TRBV5-1 with TRBJ2-7, with a possible D match to TRBD1 (6 bases). Trimming took off 4 bases at V and 0 bases at J, with 14 bases between the two ends. The CDR3 loop spans 15 amino acids. CDR1 SGHRS and CDR2 YFSETQ come from the germline V gene. This CDR3 reads CASSEDSPSSYEQYF. Here the CDR3 DNA reads TGCGCCAGCAGCGAGGACAGCCCTAGCTCCTACGAGCAGTACTTC.

This clone turned up a few times. The chain uses TRBV7-2 and TRBJ2-3; TRBD1 is a possible D gene (5 bases). CDR3 length equals 11 residues. The ends were cut back, 2 bases at V and 11 bases at J, with 8 bases in the middle. The germline gives CDR1 SGHTA, CDR2 FQGNSA. CDR3 loop: CASSLSQGQYF. CDR3 DNA sequence: TGTGCCAGCAGCTTAAGCCAGGGGCAGTATTTT.

This clone was seen a handful of times. The V and J genes are TRBV4-1 and TRBJ2-1, with 11 bases that match TRBD2. Germline lookup yields CDR1 MGHRA and CDR2 YSYEKL. Unmatched junction bases numbered 5, after V lost 2 bases and J lost 2 bases. CDR3 length: 17 amino acids. The CDR3 coding sequence is TGCGCCAGCAGCCAAAAACCGGGACTAGCGGCCTACAATGAGCAGTTCTTC. Residues: CASSQKPGLAAYNEQFF.

This clone was detected only a few times. The gene calls are TRBV29-1 and TRBJ2-1; TRBD2 aligns across 8 bases. Germline V gene sequence: CDR1 SQVTM, CDR2 ANQGSEA. Unmatched junction bases numbered 1, after V lost 7 bases and J lost 2 bases. This CDR3 region has 12 residues. The CDR3 loop is CSGAGAYNEQFF. DNA of the CDR3: TGCAGCGGAGCGGGGGCCTACAATGAGCAGTTCTTC.

This clone was observed a few times. This chain uses TRBV29-1 with TRBJ1-1; D is undetermined. Germline CDR1 SQVTM, CDR2 ANQGSEA. V was clipped by 4 bases and J by 1 base, with 16 bases between them. CDR3 length equals 15 residues. The CDR3 nucleotides are TGCAGCGTTGGTGGGGTTGGCAGGCAGAACACTGAAGCTTTCTTT. Encoded protein: CSVGGVGRQNTEAFF.

This clone turned up a few times. The J gene is TRBJ2-1, the V gene TRBV7-2; weak D call: TRBD1 (6 bases). The germline V and J ends were trimmed by 4 bases and 9 bases, with 13 bases remaining between them. Germline V gene lookup returns CDR1 SGHTA and CDR2 FQGNSA. The CDR3 is 13 residues long. CDR3 region: CASSSQQGSEQFF. The CDR3 DNA reads TGTGCCAGCAGCTCCCAACAGGGCAGTGAGCAGTTCTTC.

The rearrangement joins TRBV10-3 to TRBJ2-7; D may match TRBD1 or TRBD2 (5 bases each). Germline V gene sequence: CDR1 ENHRY, CDR2 SYGVKD. The CDR3 is 18 amino acids. Trimming left V 4 bases short and J 1 base short, with 23 bases between. In nucleotides, the CDR3 is TGTGCCATCAGTGTCCTTTGGAACCGGGACGGCCCTTCCTACGAGCAGTACTTC. Translating it yields CAISVLWNRDGPSYEQYF.

This clone was seen a single time. The V and J genes are TRBV29-1 and TRBJ2-3; 9 nucleotides match TRBD2. Germline V gene data show CDR1 as SQVTM and CDR2 as ANQGSEA. The J segment lost 8 bases and the V segment lost 4 bases, leaving 7 bases of the junction unmatched. CDR3 length equals 13 residues. CDR3 in amino acids: CSVVPSGVGTQYF. For the CDR3, the DNA is TGCAGCGTTGTTCCTAGCGGGGTCGGTACGCAGTATTTT.

This clone was observed a handful of times. The chain employs TRBV7-9 and TRBJ2-1; D gene uncertain. In germline, CDR1 is SEHNR, CDR2 FQNEAQ (reference sequence). This CDR3 spans 15 amino acids. Trimming took 1 base from V and 7 from J, leaving 14 bases between them. The CDR3 reads CASSLERRVRNEQFF. The CDR3 DNA is TGTGCCAGCAGCTTAGAGCGTCGGGTCCGGAATGAGCAGTTCTTC.

The V and J genes are TRBV29-1 and TRBJ1-2; D gene uncertain. Germline V gene data show CDR1 as SQVTM and CDR2 as ANQGSEA. This CDR3 has 10 amino acids. Trimming took 4 bases from V and 6 from J, leaving 6 bases between them. CDR3 region: CSVGSDGYTF. The CDR3 DNA reads TGCAGCGTTGGGTCCGATGGCTACACCTTC.

The V gene is TRBV30, the J gene TRBJ1-2; D is ambiguous. The CDR3 has 12 residues. Trimming left V 2 bases short and J 2 bases short, with 6 bases between. Germline V gene sequence: CDR1 GTSNPN, CDR2 SVGIG (reference sequence). DNA of the CDR3: TGTGCCTGGAGTCCGGTGAACTATGGCTACACCTTC. Residues: CAWSPVNYGYTF.